This is a list of T cell receptor beta chains from one sample in a study of T-cell memory formation after mild COVID-19. TCRdb redid the calling of the 5' RACE reads with MiXCR, one entry per CDR3 protein. The data show roughly 190,000 distinct CDR3 sequences, about 17% seen once. The specimen was PBMCs or a T cell subset sorted from them (not recorded which). These receptor sequences come from an adult woman who had mild COVID-19 (a few samples of this study predate the infection). Cell type and time point are not known. Both conserved end residues are part of each CDR3. D genes are given only for firm matches. Rows give clone size only sometimes, using once, few, many, or a class for an expanded clone.

NA	NA	15	TRBV3-1	TRBJ2-3	CASSQDEARPGTQYF	TGTGCCAGCAGCCAAGATGAGGCCCGTCCGGGTACGCAGTATTTT
NA	many	13	TRBV20-1	TRBJ1-1	CSARGVTNTEAFF	TGCAGTGCTAGAGGGGTGACGAACACTGAAGCTTTCTTT
TRBD2	few	17	TRBV6-1	TRBJ2-7	CASSERSTGGTFYEQYF	TGTGCCAGCAGTGAAAGGTCGACGGGGGGTACCTTTTACGAGCAGTACTTC
NA	few	14	TRBV4-1	TRBJ1-2	CASSLREINYGYTF	TGCGCCAGCAGCCTCAGGGAGATAAACTATGGCTACACCTTC
TRBD1	NA	16	TRBV19	TRBJ1-4	CASSREPQGSNEKLFF	TGTGCCAGTAGTCGCGAGCCACAGGGGAGTAATGAAAAACTGTTTTTT
NA	once	13	TRBV7-2	TRBJ2-7	CASSFYSSYEQYF	TGTGCCAGCAGCTTTTACAGCTCCTACGAGCAGTACTTC
NA	once	16	TRBV5-1	TRBJ2-3	CASRGGGGPSTDTQYF	TGCGCCAGCAGAGGGGGAGGTGGGCCGTCCACAGATACGCAGTATTTT
NA	few	15	TRBV7-8	TRBJ2-6	CASSFRGAGANVLTF	TGTGCCAGCAGCTTCAGGGGGGCTGGGGCCAACGTCCTGACTTTC
TRBD1	few	14	TRBV18	TRBJ1-1	CASSLNRGTEGTFF	TGTGCCAGCTCACTAAACAGGGGCACTGAAGGGACTTTCTTT
NA	few	15	TRBV3-1	TRBJ1-4	CASSQGWARGEKLFF	TGTGCCAGCAGCCAAGGATGGGCCAGAGGCGAAAAACTGTTTTTT
TRBD1	few	14	TRBV14	TRBJ1-2	CASSQERQGYGYTF	TGTGCCAGCAGCCAAGAGCGACAGGGCTATGGCTACACCTTC
TRBD1	few	13	TRBV2	TRBJ2-5	CASRLTGGETQYF	TGTGCCAGCAGATTAACAGGGGGCGAGACCCAGTACTTC
TRBD2	NA	16	TRBV20-1	TRBJ2-1	CSPAPALAGDYNEQFF	TGCAGTCCCGCACCAGCCCTAGCGGGAGACTACAATGAGCAGTTCTTC
TRBD1	few	20	TRBV12-5	TRBJ1-1	CASGLVPGQGSISLNTEAFF	TGTGCTAGTGGTTTGGTTCCGGGACAGGGATCAATCTCATTGAACACTGAAGCTTTCTTT
NA	NA	16	TRBV5-5	TRBJ2-7	CASSASWWGTSYEQYF	TGTGCCAGCAGCGCATCCTGGTGGGGTACCTCCTACGAGCAGTACTTC
NA	many	11	TRBV7-3	TRBJ2-3	CASSLGSTQYF	TGTGCCAGCAGCTTAGGTAGTACGCAGTATTTT
TRBD2	NA	15	TRBV6-5	TRBJ2-5	CASRTISGTQETQYF	TGTGCCAGCAGAACCATCAGCGGGACTCAAGAGACCCAGTACTTC
TRBD1	NA	15	TRBV9	TRBJ2-3	CASSVVQGAVDTQYF	TGTGCCAGCAGCGTAGTTCAGGGGGCGGTAGATACGCAGTATTTT
TRBD1	few	15	TRBV18	TRBJ2-4	CASSPTGQPENIQYF	TGTGCCAGCTCACCAACGGGACAGCCAGAAAACATTCAGTACTTC
NA	few	15	TRBV18	TRBJ2-3	CASSPSAAGTDTQYF	TGTGCCAGCTCACCGTCGGCTGCGGGCACAGATACGCAGTATTTT
NA	few	13	TRBV7-9	TRBJ1-2	CASSLLGGRSYTF	TGTGCCAGCAGCCTCCTAGGAGGCCGCAGCTACACCTTC
TRBD1	NA	15	TRBV7-9	TRBJ1-1	CASSSGGTGNTEAFF	TGTGCCAGCAGCTCGGGAGGGACAGGCAACACTGAAGCTTTCTTT
NA	NA	14	TRBV6-5	TRBJ1-5	CASSPQQGNQPQHF	TGTGCCAGCAGTCCTCAGCAGGGTAATCAGCCCCAGCATTTT
TRBD2	few	14	TRBV7-3	TRBJ2-2	CASSRDYNTGELFF	TGTGCCAGCAGCCGGGACTACAACACCGGGGAGCTGTTTTTT
TRBD1	few	13	TRBV12-3/TRBV12-4	TRBJ1-2	CASSKGGPYGYTF	TGTGCCAGCAGTAAAGGGGGCCCCTATGGCTACACCTTC
NA	NA	16	TRBV24-1	TRBJ2-1	CATSDLGTDSYNEQFF	TGTGCCACCAGTGATTTGGGGACCGACTCCTACAATGAGCAGTTCTTC
NA	many	12	TRBV6-6	TRBJ1-1	CASSHQYTEAFF	TGTGCCAGCAGCCATCAGTACACTGAAGCTTTCTTT